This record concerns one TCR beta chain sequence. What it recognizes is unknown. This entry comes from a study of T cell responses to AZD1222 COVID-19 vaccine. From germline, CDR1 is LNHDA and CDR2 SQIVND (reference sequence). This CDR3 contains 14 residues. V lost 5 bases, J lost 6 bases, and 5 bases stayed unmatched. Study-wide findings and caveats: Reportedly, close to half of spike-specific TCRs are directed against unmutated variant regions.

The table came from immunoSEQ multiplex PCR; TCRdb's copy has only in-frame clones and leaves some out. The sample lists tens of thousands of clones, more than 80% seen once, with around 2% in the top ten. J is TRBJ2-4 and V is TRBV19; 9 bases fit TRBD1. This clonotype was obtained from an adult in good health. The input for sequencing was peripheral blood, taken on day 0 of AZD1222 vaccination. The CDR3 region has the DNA TGTGCCAGTAGTTCTCCGGGACAGGGAAACATTCAGTACTTC. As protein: CASSSPGQGNIQYF.